The next 25 T cell receptor beta chains were all read from a single sample in a study of beta chain features in type 1 diabetes. The authors reverse transcribed all of the isolated RNA, so sequencing captured expressed TCRB transcripts. Sequenced by immunoSEQ multiplex PCR; TCRdb stores in-frame clones only, minus some. The sample gives hundreds of thousands of clones, around a sixth of which show up once; more than 0.08% is in the top ten. The sample consisted of naive CD4+ T cells from blood. The receptors shown here come from a man in his late teens or twenties in good health.

The gene calls are TRBV25-1 and TRBJ2-3; 10 positions agree with TRBD1. Trimming cost V 6 bases and J 4 bases; bases outside gene matches: 7. Germline lookup yields CDR1 MGHDK and CDR2 SYGVNS. The length of the CDR3 is 15 residues. Written as DNA, the CDR3 is TGTGCCAGCAGCCGACAGGGGGCATACGCAGATACGCAGTATTTT. Protein sequence: CASSRQGAYADTQYF.

CDR3 residues: CASSLPGQGTDEQYF. The CDR3 DNA sequence: TGTGCCAGCAGCTTGCCTGGACAGGGGACGGACGAGCAGTACTTC. V gene TRBV5-4 combines with J gene TRBJ2-7; 9 bases match TRBD1. V was pared by 1 base and J by 5 bases, with 7 bases of the junction left unmatched. The CDR3 runs 15 residues. Germline CDR1 SGHNT, CDR2 YYREEE (reference sequence).

This clone has just a few counts. This chain connects TRBV29-1 to TRBJ2-1, with D unresolved. Germline V CDR1 and CDR2: SQVTM, ANQGSEA. With 4 bases removed from V and 10 bases from J, the gap between germline ends came to 14 bases. CDR3 length: 12 residues. CDR3 DNA sequence: TGCAGCGTTGGGGAAGGACGGTCAGAGCAGTTCTTC. Protein: CSVGEGRSEQFF.

This clone showed up just a few times. The rearrangement links TRBV5-1 to TRBJ2-4; possible D gene TRBD2, 6 bases. CDR3 length: 14 amino acids. Germline-derived CDR1 and CDR2 are SGHRS and YFSETQ. Between the trimmed V and J ends, which lost 2 bases and 7 bases, there was a span of 13 bases. The DNA of the CDR3 is TGCGCCAGCAGCTTCGGGACTCTCGGGAACATTCAGTACTTC. This sequence encodes CASSFGTLGNIQYF.

The sample holds a few counts of this clone. This sequence joins TRBV28 and TRBJ1-1; 9 bases are a match to TRBD1. The CDR3 runs 15 residues. CDR1 and CDR2 from the germline V gene are MDHEN and SYDVKM. Trimming removed 6 bases from V and 9 bases from J; junction bases left unmatched: 14. In nucleotides, the CDR3 is TGTGCCAGCAGCCGTACTACCCCGGGACAGGGAAAAGCTTTCTTT. It translates to CASSRTTPGQGKAFF.

The J gene is TRBJ2-1, the V gene TRBV27; 10 positions match TRBD2. There are 15 residues in the CDR3. Germline V gene data show CDR1 as MNHEY and CDR2 as SMNVEV (reference sequence). V lost 3 bases to trimming and J lost 8 bases; unmatched junction nucleotides: 7. CDR3 protein: CASSFFSGRFHEQFF. In nucleotides, the CDR3 is TGTGCCAGCAGTTTTTTTAGCGGGAGGTTTCATGAGCAGTTCTTC.

This clone was seen a few times. V gene TRBV7-9 combines with J gene TRBJ2-7, with 10 bases matching TRBD1. This CDR3 is built from 13 residues. Germline V CDR1 and CDR2: SEHNR, FQNEAQ (reference sequence). V lost 5 bases to trimming and J lost 5 bases; unmatched junction nucleotides: 3. CDR3 sequence: CASSETGGNEQYF. The CDR3 nucleotides are TGTGCCAGCAGCGAGACAGGGGGCAACGAGCAGTACTTC.

The chain uses TRBV2 and TRBJ1-3; no clear D. V lost 5 bases to trimming and J lost 1 base, with 9 bases between them. The CDR3 is 14 amino acids. Germline loops: CDR1 SNHLY, CDR2 FYNNEI. CDR3 sequence reads: CASSYKTSGNTIYF. In DNA form, the CDR3 reads TGTGCCAGCAGTTATAAAACTTCTGGAAACACCATATATTTT. Full variable domain (missing parts from reference TRBV2 and TRBJ1-3): EPEVTQTPSHQVTQMGQEVILRCVPISNHLYFYWYRQILGQKVEFLVSFYNNEISEKSEIFDDQFSVERPDGSNFTLKIRSTKLEDSAMYFCASSYKTSGNTIYFGEGSWLTVV.

The chain links TRBV6-1 to TRBJ2-6; tentative D call: TRBD2 (5 bases). The CDR3 spans 15 residues. Germline CDR1 and CDR2: MNHNS and SASEGT. V was pared by 6 bases and J by 2 bases, with 11 bases between. CDR3 coding DNA: TGTGCCAGCAGCCCTGGGAGTGCTGGGGCCAACGTCCTGACTTTC. Translated: CASSPGSAGANVLTF.

The table lists this clone with a few counts. The chain combines TRBV11-1 with TRBJ2-1; D gene uncertain. V was pared by 6 bases and J by 7 bases, with 22 bases between. Germline-derived CDR1 and CDR2 are SGHAT and FQDESV (reference sequence). The CDR3 spans 16 residues. This CDR3 is CASRLSPDGYGNEQFF. The CDR3, as DNA: TGTGCCAGCAGGCTATCACCGGACGGTTACGGGAATGAGCAGTTCTTC.

This clone was picked up a small number of times. Other DNA sequences within the sample encode an identical CDR3. The chain is built from TRBV4-2 and TRBJ1-2, with no clear D. Germline-derived CDR1 and CDR2 are LGHNA and YNFKEQ. The CDR3 is made up of 14 amino acids. Trimming took off 1 base at V and 2 bases at J, with 8 bases between the two ends. The CDR3: CASSQGTVNYGYTF. The CDR3 bases are TGTGCCAGCAGCCAAGGGACCGTCAACTATGGCTACACCTTC.

The genes are TRBV9 and TRBJ2-2; D is uncertain. Trimming left V 3 bases short and J 0 bases short, with 6 bases between. Germline lookup yields CDR1 SGDLS and CDR2 YYNGEE. The CDR3 extends over 14 amino acids. The CDR3 DNA reads as TGTGCCAGCAGCGCGGACGCGAACACCGGGGAGCTGTTTTTT. Translating it yields CASSADANTGELFF. Full variable domain (missing parts from reference TRBV9 and TRBJ2-2): DSGVTQTPKHLITATGQRVTLRCSPRSGDLSVYWYQQSLDQGLQFLIQYYNGEERAKGNILERFSAQQFPDLHSELNLSSLELGDSALYFCASSADANTGELFFGEGSRLTVL.

The J gene is TRBJ2-3, the V gene TRBV4-3; 13 bases fit TRBD2. The V gene's germline CDR1 is LGHNA and CDR2 YSLEER. CDR3 length: 18 residues. Trimming took 1 base from V and 4 from J; bases not matched to a gene: 8. The CDR3 is CASSQGTSGRAVADTQYF. The CDR3 DNA is TGCGCCAGCAGCCAAGGTACTAGCGGGAGGGCCGTGGCAGATACGCAGTATTTT.

Only a few counts were recorded for this clone. The genes are TRBV5-1 and TRBJ2-5, with 9 bases identical to TRBD2. Germline assignment: CDR1 SGHRS and CDR2 YFSETQ. The CDR3 consists of 16 residues. The V gene end was trimmed by 0 bases and the J gene end by 2 bases; junction bases not matched to a gene: 5. The CDR3 nucleotides read TGCGCCAGCAGCTTGGAGGGTCTAGCGGGACAAGAGACCCAGTACTTC. Translating it yields CASSLEGLAGQETQYF.

This clone has a handful of counts. J is TRBJ2-1 and V is TRBV27; possibly TRBD2 for D (5 bases). CDR1 is MNHEY, CDR2 SMNVEV, per germline (reference sequence). With 3 bases removed from V and 3 bases from J, the gap between germline ends came to 15 bases. The CDR3 loop spans 16 amino acids. The CDR3 spells CASSLERFGDYNEQFF. The CDR3 DNA sequence: TGTGCCAGCAGTTTGGAGCGGTTTGGGGACTACAATGAGCAGTTCTTC.

This rearrangement joins TRBV6-6 to TRBJ2-5, with D possibly TRBD2 on 5 matching bases. The CDR3 has 14 amino acids. Germline CDR1 MNHNY, CDR2 SVGAGI (reference sequence). The V gene lost 2 bases and the J gene lost 5 bases, with 12 bases spanning the gap. CDR3 amino acids: CASSYDLAAETQYF. The CDR3, as DNA: TGTGCCAGCAGTTACGACCTAGCCGCGGAGACCCAGTACTTC.

This clone showed up just a few times. This chain links TRBV4-1 with TRBJ2-3; D gene ambiguous. Trimming shortened V by 3 bases and J by 4 bases, and 17 bases separated the two germline ends. Germline V gene sequence: CDR1 MGHRA, CDR2 YSYEKL. The CDR3 has 16 residues. This chain's CDR3 is CASSHRDGRRPDTQYF. The DNA of the CDR3 is TGCGCCAGCAGCCATAGAGACGGGCGGCGACCAGATACGCAGTATTTT.

This clone was counted between two and nine times. The V call is TRBV2, the J call TRBJ1-1; D gene unclear. With 4 bases removed from V and 3 bases from J, the gap between germline ends came to 9 bases. The germline gives CDR1 SNHLY, CDR2 FYNNEI. The CDR3 runs 13 residues. This CDR3 reads CASSVGTYTEAFF. CDR3 bases: TGTGCCAGCAGTGTGGGCACCTACACTGAAGCTTTCTTT. The full variable domain, with the rest looked up from reference TRBV2 and TRBJ1-1, is EPEVTQTPSHQVTQMGQEVILRCVPISNHLYFYWYRQILGQKVEFLVSFYNNEISEKSEIFDDQFSVERPDGSNFTLKIRSTKLEDSAMYFCASSVGTYTEAFFGQGTRLTVV.

The sample holds a few counts of this clone. This chain links TRBV6-6 with TRBJ1-1, with unresolved D. V shed 6 bases and J shed 0 bases, with 8 bases lying between them. CDR1 is MNHNY, CDR2 SVGAGI, per germline (reference sequence). The CDR3 is 13 amino acids. The CDR3 spells CASRTSLNTEAFF. The CDR3 DNA reads as TGTGCCAGCAGAACTAGTCTGAACACTGAAGCTTTCTTT.

The chain recombines TRBV7-2 with TRBJ2-7; tentatively, D is TRBD1 or TRBD2 (5 bases each). The CDR3 is 14 amino acids. Per the germline V gene, CDR1 is SGHTA and CDR2 is FQGNSA. The germline V and J ends were trimmed by 5 bases and 0 bases, with 11 bases remaining between them. This chain's CDR3 is CASSPGASSYEQYF. CDR3 DNA: TGTGCCAGCAGCCCCGGGGCAAGCTCCTACGAGCAGTACTTC. Using reference TRBV7-2 and TRBJ2-7 for the parts outside the CDR3, the full variable domain is GAGVSQSPSNKVTEKGKDVELRCDPISGHTALYWYRQSLGQGLEFLIYFQGNSAPDKSGLPSDRFSAERTGGSVSTLTIQRTQQEDSAVYLCASSPGASSYEQYFGPGTRLTVT.

This chain links TRBV5-1 with TRBJ2-2; 7 bases map to TRBD1. The CDR3 is 15 amino acids. Germline assignment: CDR1 SGHRS and CDR2 YFSETQ. After removal of 4 bases from V and 2 bases from J, the junction contained 5 bases not matched to a gene. As DNA, the CDR3 is TGCGCCAGCAGCCCGGGACAGCGAAACACCGGGGAGCTGTTTTTT. Protein product: CASSPGQRNTGELFF.

The chain carries TRBV7-2 and TRBJ2-1; 8 nucleotides align to TRBD2. V lost 7 bases to trimming and J lost 4 bases; unmatched junction nucleotides: 9. Germline-derived CDR1 and CDR2 are SGHTA and FQGNSA. The CDR3 is 15 residues long. CDR3 DNA: TGTGCCAGCACCCTGTATCCTAGCGGGTACAATGAGCAGTTCTTC. Its protein product is CASTLYPSGYNEQFF.

This clone was seen a handful of times. The rearrangement joins TRBV2 to TRBJ1-3; weak D call: TRBD1 (6 bases). The CDR3 sequence is 17 residues long. The V gene's germline CDR1 is SNHLY and CDR2 FYNNEI. Trimming cost V 6 bases and J 1 base, with 19 bases left between them. CDR3 residues: CASSLHTTGLSGNTIYF. The CDR3 nucleotides read TGTGCCAGCAGCCTCCACACCACAGGGTTATCTGGAAACACCATATATTTT.

There are a few counts of this clone. This rearrangement joins TRBV27 to TRBJ2-7; 11 bases line up with TRBD2. The CDR3 consists of 17 residues. The J segment lost 4 bases and the V segment lost 5 bases, leaving 13 bases of the junction unmatched. CDR1 and CDR2 (germline): MNHEY, SMNVEV (reference sequence). In nucleotides, the CDR3 is TGTGCCAGCAGTCCAACCGCCGGGACTAGCGGCCCGTACGAGCAGTACTTC. Amino acid sequence: CASSPTAGTSGPYEQYF.

DNA for the CDR3: TGTGCCAGCAGTGAAATTAGTTCCCAAGAGACCCAGTACTTC. Encoded protein: CASSEISSQETQYF. This sequence joins TRBV2 and TRBJ2-5; no reliable D call. Trimming pared 2 bases from V and 1 base from J, leaving 8 bases between. Germline CDR1 reads SNHLY; CDR2 reads FYNNEI. The CDR3 length is 14 residues. Full variable domain (missing parts from reference TRBV2 and TRBJ2-5): EPEVTQTPSHQVTQMGQEVILRCVPISNHLYFYWYRQILGQKVEFLVSFYNNEISEKSEIFDDQFSVERPDGSNFTLKIRSTKLEDSAMYFCASSEISSQETQYFGPGTRLLVL.